The rows below give T cell receptor beta chains drawn from one sample of a study of graft-versus-host responses after intestinal transplantation. Their antigen targets remain unknown. The repertoire was sequenced with immunoSEQ multiplex PCR; TCRdb's copy has only in-frame clones and lacks some. The sample lists approximately 78,000 clones, about nine tenths seen once, with approximately 8% in the top ten. The source was unstimulated CD8+ T cells sorted from spleen or lymph node cells, collected before transplant. These receptors were taken from a human donor who was the organ donor for an intestinal transplant. Each CDR3 is given with its conserved first and last residue.

>TRBJ1-2|TRBV5-1
CASSLVGGSYNYGYTF
>TRBJ1-1|TRBV30
CALSRSLDTEAFF
>TRBJ2-1|TRBV4-2
CASSTPGGPNNEQFF
>TRBJ1-6|TRBV28
CASSISSYNSPLHF
>TRBJ1-2|TRBV18
CASSPRVEQRRPNYGYTF
>TRBJ2-1|TRBV10-2
CASSRGAHNEQFF
>TRBJ2-3|TRBV9
CASSVGAVENGDTQYF
>TRBJ2-3|TRBV10-2
CASNPGQWPTQYF
>TRBJ2-1|TRBV5-8
CASRMQQGSYNEQFF
>TRBJ2-2|TRBV27
CASSLGTVTGELFF
>TRBJ1-3|TRBV6-5
CASSSAGPSSGNTIYF
>TRBJ1-6|TRBV4-1
CASSQDSGINSPLHF
>TRBJ2-2|TRBV6-1
CASSTGRDTGELFF
>TRBJ2-1|TRBV7-2
CASSLEVGNEQFF
>TRBJ1-2|TRBV2
CASSDAGVANYGYTF
>TRBJ2-7|TRBV4-2
CASSQDRGVDEQYF
>TRBJ1-6|TRBV6-1
CASSEDITGSLYNSPLHF
>TRBJ1-1|TRBV7-9
CASSLEVGRLNTEAFF
>TRBJ2-1|TRBV27
CASSSAGQVNEQFF
>TRBJ1-1|TRBV30
CAWMNKGFRNTEAFF
>TRBJ1-1|TRBV28
CASSPFGDTEAFF
>TRBJ1-1|TRBV4-1
CASSQGWAEGTMNTEAFF
>TRBJ1-2|TRBV19
CASSQRKENYGYTF
>TRBJ2-3|TRBV9
CASSVAGGLPTDTQYF
>TRBJ1-1|TRBV5-1
CASSLGRGLTEAFF
>TRBJ1-3|TRBV7-2
CASSLVGTGNTIYF
>TRBJ1-1|TRBV2
CASRTIRPGTGAYEAFF
>TRBJ2-7|TRBV19
CAGEGGGEYEQYF
>TRBJ1-1|TRBV5-1
CASSLAGNTEAFF
>TRBJ2-7|TRBV4-2
CASSQEARAYEQYF
>TRBJ2-7|TRBV15
CATSDPSQTGTYEQYF
>TRBJ2-6|TRBV2
CASSEFRFSGANVLTF
>TRBJ2-7|TRBV9
CASSGTGSAYLYEQYF
>TRBJ2-1|TRBV28
CASDSSGGADNEQFF
>TRBJ2-2|TRBV7-9
CASSPSPAGGRTGELFF
>TRBJ1-3|TRBV19
CASSNVAQIGNTIYF
>TRBJ2-6|TRBV5-1
CASSQGSGANVLTF
>TRBJ1-1|TRBV4-1
CASSQDANTEAFF
>TRBJ2-1|TRBV19
CASGFGTGGWNEQFF
>TRBJ2-1|TRBV11-2
CASSLVDEQFF
>TRBJ2-7|TRBV2
CASSWDREKQYF
>TRBJ1-5|TRBV10-3
CAISDFDRPEWPQHF
>TRBJ1-6|TRBV5-1
CASSLIGGRGNSPLHF
>TRBJ2-2|TRBV6-1
CASSESFGYTGELFF
>TRBJ1-6|TRBV27
CASSLAGINSPLHF
>TRBJ2-2|TRBV9
CASSVRDRESTGELFF
>TRBJ1-1|TRBV6-6
CASSYSIRMNTEAFF
>TRBJ2-2|TRBV6-1
CASSEVGDPNTGELFF
>TRBJ2-7|TRBV28
CASSLFVTPIQGTYYEQYF
>TRBJ2-6|TRBV28
CASIPGGGFFSGANVLTF
>TRBJ2-7|TRBV9
CASSGSGEQYF
>TRBJ1-5|TRBV27
CASSFGFNQPQHF
>TRBJ2-7|TRBV11-2
CASSLRWAGIDEQYF
>TRBJ2-1|TRBV7-6
CASSARLVWTEQFF
>TRBJ2-2|TRBV5-8
CASSDSIGSRGGRSGELFF
>TRBJ2-3|TRBV5-1
CASSLLGGLDTQYF